This T cell receptor (beta chain) derives from a study of cytomegalovirus exposure and HLA in healthy donors. Across the study: Most donors, 81% of a few hundred genotyped, fell in the Caucasian-associated ancestry cluster.

Germline CDR1 and CDR2: MNHNS and SASEGT. This CDR3 has 16 residues. Trimming pared 3 bases from V and 1 base from J, leaving 15 bases between. The PCR ran on 60 Vbeta and 13 Jbeta primers. TCRdb keeps only in-frame clones here, not all; method: immunoSEQ multiplex PCR. This repertoire shows some 150,000 clones, around 75% found once; its top ten account for 2.5% to 4%. The rearrangement uses TRBV6-1 and TRBJ1-1; the D gene is possibly TRBD1 (5 bases). Sequencing was performed on PBMCs. The TCR was taken from a man aged 40-50 years in good health and CMV-seronegative. The DNA for the CDR3 is TGTGCCAGCAGTGACCTTAGGGGCAGATCGAACACTGAAGCTTTCTTT. This sequence encodes CASSDLRGRSNTEAFF.